This entry lists 20 T cell receptor beta chains sequenced from one sample in a study of blood T cell repertoires in COVID-19. TCRdb's copy holds only in-frame clones and misses some; the assay was immunoSEQ multiplex PCR. The data contain 97,000 or so clones, approximately 80% of them seen just once; the ten biggest clones take up 8.5% to 12%. Sample: peripheral blood. Receptor source: a man in his sixties or seventies with acute or convalescent COVID-19.

The sample holds a few counts of this clone. The rearrangement links TRBV4-2 to TRBJ1-1, with D tentatively TRBD1 (6 bases). V gave up 4 bases and J gave up 4 bases, with 28 bases separating them. The CDR3 runs to 19 residues. Germline-derived CDR1 and CDR2 are LGHNA and YNFKEQ. In nucleotides, the CDR3 is TGTGCCAGCAGCCGCTCGGTACCTCAAGGGGGGGCGGGAGGCACTGAAGCTTTCTTT. Its translation: CASSRSVPQGGAGGTEAFF.

This clone was detected once. The chain joins TRBV18 to TRBJ2-1, with D possibly matching TRBD2 (6 bases). This CDR3 has 19 residues. Germline V gives CDR1 KGHSH, CDR2 LQKENI. V lost 3 bases and J lost 10, with 31 bases in between. The CDR3: CASSPDTTAGGVLFWEQFF. CDR3 nucleotides: TGTGCCAGCTCACCCGACACGACCGCCGGAGGGGTTTTATTCTGGGAGCAGTTCTTC.

The chain employs TRBV6-4 and TRBJ2-5; the match to TRBD2 covers 16 bases. Germline V gene data show CDR1 as MRHNA and CDR2 as SNTAGT. V shed 2 bases, J shed 1 base, and the junction held 16 bases outside the gene matches. The CDR3 is 22 amino acids. The CDR3 loop reads CASSDPGDSWGLAGGPQETQYF. In DNA, the CDR3 is TGTGCCAGCAGTGACCCAGGAGACTCGTGGGGACTAGCGGGGGGGCCCCAAGAGACCCAGTACTTC.

The gene calls are TRBV5-4 and TRBJ1-1, with 7 nucleotides matching TRBD1. The CDR3 sequence is 15 residues long. Unmatched junction bases numbered 6, after V lost 4 bases and J lost 0 bases. Germline V gene sequence: CDR1 SGHNT, CDR2 YYREEE (reference sequence). CDR3 coding DNA: TGTGCCAGCAGCGGGTCCAGGGGGTTGAACACTGAAGCTTTCTTT. Protein sequence: CASSGSRGLNTEAFF.

V usage is TRBV2 and J usage is TRBJ1-3, with D unclear. Trimming removed 3 bases at V and 4 bases at J, with 13 bases between. The CDR3 loop spans 15 amino acids. Per germline, CDR1 SNHLY and CDR2 FYNNEI. The CDR3 nucleotides are TGTGCCAGCAGTGATGGGGTGCCGGGAGGAAACACCATATATTTT. The encoded protein is CASSDGVPGGNTIYF.

This sequence joins TRBV5-1 and TRBJ1-1; 8 positions match TRBD1. CDR1 is SGHRS and CDR2 is YFSETQ in the germline V gene. J gave up 1 base and V 5 bases, and 4 bases lay outside the gene matches. The CDR3 length is 14 residues. Here the CDR3 reads CASRQGDRNTEAFF. The CDR3 DNA sequence: TGCGCCAGCAGACAGGGGGATCGGAACACTGAAGCTTTCTTT. Variable domain in full (rest from reference TRBV5-1 and TRBJ1-1): KAGVTQTPRYLIKTRGQQVTLSCSPISGHRSVSWYQQTPGQGLQFLFEYFSETQRNKGNFPGRFSGRQFSNSRSEMNVSTLELGDSALYLCASRQGDRNTEAFFGQGTRLTVV.

The J gene is TRBJ1-3, the V gene TRBV30; 7 bases align to TRBD1. Germline CDR1 GTSNPN, CDR2 SVGIG (reference sequence). The CDR3 is made up of 16 amino acids. V shed 5 bases and J 0 bases; nucleotides not matched to a gene: 10. In DNA form, the CDR3 reads TGTGCCTGGGGGGGCCGGAACAGGGGCTCTGGAAACACCATATATTTT. The encoded protein is CAWGGRNRGSGNTIYF.

The J gene is TRBJ1-1, the V gene TRBV18; TRBD1 matches at 7 bases. The V and J ends lost 0 bases and 5 bases, in that order; junction bases with no gene match: 6. Germline lookup yields CDR1 KGHSH and CDR2 LQKENI. The CDR3 length is 15 residues. The CDR3 DNA reads as TGTGCCAGCTCACCACCCGGGACAGCAAGGACTGAAGCTTTCTTT. This translates into CASSPPGTARTEAFF.

V usage is TRBV5-4 and J usage is TRBJ2-5; a possible D gene is TRBD1 (6 bases). Germline-derived CDR1 and CDR2 are SGHNT and YYREEE (reference sequence). This CDR3 has 14 residues. V lost 2 bases, J lost 0 bases, and 8 bases lay in between. The CDR3 reads CASSFRDNQETQYF. CDR3 in DNA: TGTGCCAGCAGCTTCCGGGACAACCAAGAGACCCAGTACTTC.

The chain carries TRBV10-3 and TRBJ2-7, with 8 positions matching TRBD1. The CDR3 extends over 14 amino acids. CDR1 and CDR2 (germline): ENHRY, SYGVKD. V was pared by 5 bases and J by 4 bases, with 7 bases of the junction left unmatched. This chain's CDR3 is CAISSGTGVYEQYF. CDR3 coding DNA: TGTGCCATCAGTTCCGGGACAGGAGTTTACGAGCAGTACTTC.

The chain uses TRBV5-1 and TRBJ1-4; 8 positions agree with TRBD1. Germline trimming cut 4 bases from V and 6 bases from J; bases unmatched to any gene: 5. The V gene's germline CDR1 is SGHRS and CDR2 YFSETQ. The CDR3 runs to 14 residues. The DNA for the CDR3 is TGCGCCAGCAGCCCGCAGGGGGCCGATGAAAAACTGTTTTTT. Its protein product is CASSPQGADEKLFF.

This clone has only one observation. The genes are TRBV5-4 and TRBJ2-1; 7 bases are a match to TRBD2. With 3 bases clipped from V and 5 bases from J, the junction kept 8 bases outside the gene matches. Germline assignment: CDR1 SGHNT and CDR2 YYREEE (reference sequence). This CDR3 has 15 residues. The CDR3 coding sequence is TGTGCCAGCAGCTGGGACGCCGGGACTAACAATGAGCAGTTCTTC. Its protein product is CASSWDAGTNNEQFF.

V usage is TRBV5-6 and J usage is TRBJ2-7; 7 bases line up with TRBD1. Per the germline V gene, CDR1 is SGHDT and CDR2 is YYEEEE. J lost 0 bases, V lost 4 bases, and 4 bases had no gene match. This CDR3 spans 14 amino acids. CDR3 bases: TGTGCCAGCAGCAGCAACAGGGGCTCCTACGAGCAGTACTTC. The encoded protein is CASSSNRGSYEQYF.

The chain employs TRBV7-3 and TRBJ2-2; a weak D match, TRBD1 (6 bases). The V gene lost 6 bases and the J gene lost 3 bases, with 8 bases spanning the gap. The CDR3 sequence is 13 residues long. Germline-derived CDR1 and CDR2 are SGHTA and FQGTGA. The CDR3, as DNA: TGTGCCAGCAGACAGGGAGACACCGGGGAGCTGTTTTTT. Translation: CASRQGDTGELFF.

This chain links TRBV18 with TRBJ1-1, with D possibly matching TRBD1 (6 bases). The CDR3 length is 15 residues. V lost 0 bases and J lost 1, with 9 bases in between. CDR1 is KGHSH, CDR2 LQKENI, per germline. The CDR3 DNA is TGTGCCAGCTCACCACCGGGGGGGCGGAACACTGAAGCTTTCTTT. As protein: CASSPPGGRNTEAFF.

The chain carries TRBV7-9 and TRBJ1-6; D ambiguous. The CDR3 is 14 residues long. V was cut by 7 bases and J by 11 bases, with 18 bases left in between. The V gene's germline CDR1 is SEHNR and CDR2 FQNEAQ (reference sequence). The CDR3 here is CASNNSPPPAPLHF. The DNA for the CDR3 is TGTGCCAGCAATAACTCCCCTCCCCCGGCACCCCTCCACTTT. The full variable domain, with the rest looked up from reference TRBV7-9 and TRBJ1-6, is DTGVSQNPRHKITKRGQNVTFRCDPISEHNRLYWYRQTLGQGPEFLTYFQNEAQLEKSRLLSDRFSAERPKGSFSTLEIQRTEQGDSAMYLCASNNSPPPAPLHFGNGTRLTVT.

The genes are TRBV11-2 and TRBJ1-1; D gene unclear. V was cut by 5 bases and J by 7 bases, with 11 bases left in between. The CDR3 totals 12 residues. Germline V gene sequence: CDR1 SGHAT, CDR2 FQNNGV. This CDR3 reads CASSPRFGEAFF. The CDR3 DNA follows: TGTGCCAGCAGCCCGCGTTTCGGTGAAGCTTTCTTT. The whole variable domain, remainder taken from reference TRBV11-2 and TRBJ1-1, is EAGVAQSPRYKIIEKRQSVAFWCNPISGHATLYWYQQILGQGPKLLIQFQNNGVVDDSQLPKDRFSAERLKGVDSTLKIQPAKLEDSAVYLCASSPRFGEAFFGQGTRLTVV.

The chain carries TRBV9 and TRBJ2-5; maybe TRBD1 (6 bases). CDR3 size: 15 residues. Germline loops: CDR1 SGDLS, CDR2 YYNGEE. Trimming stripped 0 bases from V and 2 bases from J, with 11 bases between. The CDR3 coding sequence is TGTGCCAGCAGCGTAGCTCTAGGACAGCAAGAGACCCAGTACTTC. Translated, it gives CASSVALGQQETQYF.

The chain couples TRBV5-6 to TRBJ2-3, with TRBD2 identical over 13 bases. J gave up 3 bases and V 4 bases, and 5 bases lay outside the gene matches. CDR1 is SGHDT and CDR2 is YYEEEE in the germline V gene. The CDR3 loop spans 16 amino acids. CDR3 sequence reads: CASSPGTSGITDTQYF. The DNA of the CDR3 is TGTGCCAGCAGCCCCGGGACTAGCGGGATTACAGATACGCAGTATTTT.

This chain joins TRBV28 and TRBJ1-2; TRBD1 is a possible D gene (5 bases). The germline V gene encodes CDR1 MDHEN and CDR2 SYDVKM. There are 13 residues in the CDR3. The V end was cut by 7 bases, the J end by 1 base, with 10 bases between. This chain's CDR3 is CASIQGDNYGYTF. For the CDR3, the DNA is TGTGCCAGCATCCAAGGGGATAACTATGGCTACACCTTC.